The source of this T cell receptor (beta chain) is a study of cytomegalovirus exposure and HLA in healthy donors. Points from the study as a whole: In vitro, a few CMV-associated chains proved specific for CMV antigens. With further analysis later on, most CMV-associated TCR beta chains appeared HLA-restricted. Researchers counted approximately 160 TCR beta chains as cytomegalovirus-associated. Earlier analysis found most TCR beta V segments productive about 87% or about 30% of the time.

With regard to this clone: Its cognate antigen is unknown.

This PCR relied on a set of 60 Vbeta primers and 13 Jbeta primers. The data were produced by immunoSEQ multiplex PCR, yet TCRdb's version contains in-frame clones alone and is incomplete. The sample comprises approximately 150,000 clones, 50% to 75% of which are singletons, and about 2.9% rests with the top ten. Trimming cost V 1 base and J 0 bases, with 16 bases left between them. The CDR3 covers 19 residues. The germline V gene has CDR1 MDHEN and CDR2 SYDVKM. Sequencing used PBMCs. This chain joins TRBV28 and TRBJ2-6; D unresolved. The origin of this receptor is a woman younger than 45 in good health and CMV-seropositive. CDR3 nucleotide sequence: TGTGCCAGCAGTTTATTGCCGGGTCGCAGACTCTCTGGGGCCAACGTCCTGACTTTC. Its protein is CASSLLPGRRLSGANVLTF.